This T cell receptor (beta chain) is drawn from a study of T cell repertoires in cytomegalovirus infection. The wider study: Recently identified HLA-C-restricted CMV epitopes and well-studied HLA-B-restricted CMV epitopes were used by the study.

This clonotype was detected a few times. What it binds is not known. TCRdb reanalysed the reads using MiXCR and keeps one entry per CDR3 protein. The sample lists approximately 910,000 distinct CDR3 sequences, roughly 30% occurring once. This TCR was sampled from a human donor in good health (CMV status not recorded). Some clones in this sample may be carry-over from other donors' samples. The sequences come from cultured CD8+ T cells from PBMCs, collected from culture after CMV antigen stimulation.

CDR3 sequence: CASSSTYGNEQFF. DNA of the CDR3: TGCGCCAGCAGCTCCACGTACGGTAATGAGCAGTTCTTC. This chain joins TRBV5-1 and TRBJ2-1; no reliable D call. The V end lost 3 bases, the J end lost 7 bases, and 11 bases lay between the germline ends. Germline loops: CDR1 SGHRS, CDR2 YFSETQ. The CDR3 loop spans 13 amino acids.